One T cell receptor (beta chain) is described in this entry. Antigen unknown. The CDR3 contains 15 residues. The trim removed 3 bases at V and 8 bases at J, leaving 8 bases unmatched. In germline, CDR1 is MNHEY, CDR2 SMNVEV (reference sequence). Profiling relied on immunoSEQ multiplex PCR, and the TCRdb table lists in-frame clones only, not all of them. Of some 130,000 clones listed, roughly nine tenths are singletons. This sample is part of a study of cytomegalovirus exposure and HLA in healthy donors. Study-wide results and limits: Within the 130 or so validation repertoires, first-cohort TCR clusters tended to co-occur, according to a later analysis.

Sample: PBMCs. The clonotype comes from a woman in her late teens or twenties in good health and CMV-seronegative. The chain links TRBV27 to TRBJ2-1, with 9 nucleotides matching TRBD1. Written as DNA, the CDR3 is TGTGCCAGCAGTTTTTTGTGGACAGGGGCGGATGAGCAGTTCTTC. Translation: CASSFLWTGADEQFF.